These 23 T cell receptor beta chains share one sample of origin, sequenced in a study of blood T cells in healthy people across ages. A second PCR, run for roughly 6 to 11 cycles, used a sample-barcoded 5' primer plus a J-beta primer mix. TCRdb ran MiXCR on the 5' RACE reads and lists one entry per CDR3 protein. The sample has about 1,400,000 distinct CDR3 sequences, approximately 40% seen once. The sample taken for sequencing was blood. Receptors originate from a woman aged 18 to 35 in good health.

This clonotype turned up a few times. The rearrangement joins TRBV11-2 to TRBJ2-4; 7 nucleotides align to TRBD1. Looked up from germline, CDR1 is SGHAT and CDR2 is FQNNGV. The CDR3 spans 18 residues. J gave up 4 bases and V 1 base, and 13 bases lay outside the gene matches. CDR3 protein: CASSLGGWGTEIKNIQYF. In DNA, the CDR3 is TGTGCCAGCAGCTTAGGGGGCTGGGGGACAGAAATTAAAAACATTCAGTACTTC.

This clonotype was seen more than once but under ten times. The chain links TRBV12-3 or TRBV12-4 to TRBJ1-2; 9 nucleotides agree with TRBD1. V trimming: 4 bases; J trimming: 3 bases; junction bases outside the gene matches: 9. There are 16 residues in the CDR3. The CDR3 reads CASSSSTGGAHYGYTF. The CDR3 DNA reads TGTGCCAGCAGTTCCTCCACAGGGGGCGCACACTATGGCTACACCTTC.

A few counts support this clonotype. V usage is TRBV18 and J usage is TRBJ2-7, with 9 positions matching TRBD1. Per the germline V gene, CDR1 is KGHSH and CDR2 is LQKENI. V gave up 4 bases and J gave up 5 bases; unmatched junction bases: 6. The CDR3 has 14 amino acids. Here the CDR3 reads CASSLQGANDEQYF. The CDR3 DNA reads as TGTGCCAGCTCACTACAGGGGGCAAATGACGAGCAGTACTTC.

Ten or more counts support this clonotype. CDR3: CASSPWTGENSPLHF. The CDR3 DNA reads TGCGCCAGCAGCCCCTGGACAGGAGAGAATTCACCCCTCCACTTT. The chain couples TRBV4-1 to TRBJ1-6, with TRBD1 matching over 7 bases. Germline V gene sequence: CDR1 MGHRA, CDR2 YSYEKL. The CDR3 consists of 15 residues. The J segment lost 7 bases and the V segment lost 4 bases, leaving 7 bases of the junction unmatched.

This clonotype was detected only a few times. J is TRBJ1-2 and V is TRBV24-1; possible D gene TRBD1, 5 bases. Germline V CDR1 and CDR2: KGHDR, SFDVKD. Trimming took off 5 bases at V and 2 bases at J, with 11 bases between the two ends. The CDR3 totals 14 residues. The CDR3 is CATSGRQRNYGYTF. The CDR3 DNA reads TGTGCCACCAGTGGGCGACAGAGGAACTATGGCTACACCTTC.

The chain is built from TRBV5-4 and TRBJ2-5, with unresolved D. The end of the DNA fits TRBJ2-7 better, so the J call may be wrong. Germline CDR1 and CDR2: SGHNT and YYREEE (reference sequence). The CDR3 is 13 amino acids. The CDR3 protein is CASSFGFPGEQYF. CDR3 nucleotides: TGTGCCAGCAGCTTCGGGTTTCCGGGCGAGCAGTACTTC.

The rearrangement uses TRBV10-3 and TRBJ2-1; D is unclear. The CDR3 is made up of 14 amino acids. Germline lookup yields CDR1 ENHRY and CDR2 SYGVKD. The germline V and J ends were trimmed by 4 bases and 4 bases, with 11 bases remaining between them. The CDR3 region is CAISGENRYNEQFF. The CDR3 DNA reads as TGTGCCATCAGTGGCGAGAACCGATACAATGAGCAGTTCTTC.

This sequence joins TRBV20-1 and TRBJ1-6; possibly TRBD1 for D (5 bases). V was trimmed by 0 bases and J by 7 bases, leaving 13 bases between them. CDR1 DFQATT and CDR2 SNEGSKA come from the germline V gene (reference sequence). The CDR3 extends over 15 amino acids. The DNA of the CDR3 is TGCAGTGCTAGAGATGCGGGGGGGACGAATTCACCCCTCCACTTT. Translating gives CSARDAGGTNSPLHF.

This clonotype turned up a few times. This chain connects TRBV12-3 or TRBV12-4 to TRBJ1-2; 8 bases are a match to TRBD1. The CDR3 extends over 13 amino acids. The V gene end was trimmed by 6 bases and the J gene end by 3 bases; junction bases not matched to a gene: 3. The CDR3 spells CASRRTGYYGYTF. The CDR3 DNA reads as TGTGCCAGCAGACGGACAGGGTACTATGGCTACACCTTC.

This clonotype was detected a few times. The gene calls are TRBV15 and TRBJ1-2, with D tentatively TRBD1 (6 bases). The V gene's germline CDR1 is LNHNV and CDR2 YYDKDF (reference sequence). V was clipped by 6 bases and J by 2 bases, with 13 bases between them. The CDR3 covers 14 residues. The CDR3 loop is CATRGGQKNYGYTF. Here the CDR3 DNA reads TGTGCCACCAGAGGGGGGCAGAAAAACTATGGCTACACCTTC.

This chain joins TRBV7-9 and TRBJ2-2; the D is unclear. The length of the CDR3 is 17 residues. Germline CDR1 SEHNR, CDR2 FQNEAQ (reference sequence). Trimming pared 5 bases from V and 0 bases from J, leaving 16 bases between. The CDR3 DNA reads as TGTGCCAGCAGCCGCTTCGGGTCAGGCGCGAACACCGGGGAGCTGTTTTTT. It encodes CASSRFGSGANTGELFF.

The table lists this clonotype with a few counts. The CDR3 sequence is CASSPPDYEQYF. The CDR3 DNA is TGTGCCAGCAGTCCCCCGGATTACGAGCAGTACTTC. The J gene is TRBJ2-7, the V gene TRBV28; no clear D. Deletions cut 5 bases from V and 4 bases from J, with 9 bases between. Per germline, CDR1 MDHEN and CDR2 SYDVKM. The CDR3 covers 12 residues. The whole variable domain, filled in from reference TRBV28 and TRBJ2-7, reads DVKVTQSSRYLVKRTGEKVFLECVQDMDHENMFWYRQDPGLGLRLIYFSYDVKMKEKGDIPEGYSVSREKKERFSLILESASTNQTSMYLCASSPPDYEQYFGPGTRLTVT.

The chain is built from TRBV12-5 and TRBJ2-7; D remains unclear. CDR1 is LGHNT and CDR2 is FRNRAP in the germline V gene. The CDR3 contains 12 residues. V was shortened by 2 bases and J by 6 bases, with 8 bases between the two germline ends. CDR3 loop: CASGLPIGEQYF. CDR3 nucleotide sequence: TGTGCTAGTGGTTTGCCTATCGGCGAGCAGTACTTC.

The rearrangement joins TRBV20-1 to TRBJ1-5; 7 bases fit TRBD1. CDR1 and CDR2 from the germline V gene are DFQATT and SNEGSKA (reference sequence). The ends lost 1 base at V and 0 bases at J; junction bases unmatched: 3. The CDR3 is 15 residues long. CDR3 DNA: TGCAGTGCTAGAGCCGGGACAGATAGCAATCAGCCCCAGCATTTT. It translates to CSARAGTDSNQPQHF.

The V call is TRBV5-1, the J call TRBJ2-3; no clear D. V lost 3 bases to trimming and J lost 3 bases, with 14 bases between them. This CDR3 contains 15 residues. Per the germline V gene, CDR1 is SGHRS and CDR2 is YFSETQ. The CDR3 loop is CASSWDGDGTDTQYF. The CDR3, as DNA: TGCGCCAGCAGCTGGGATGGGGATGGGACAGATACGCAGTATTTT.

This clonotype has just a few counts. The chain combines TRBV9 with TRBJ2-1; TRBD2 matches at 8 bases. Trimming removed 0 bases from V and 7 bases from J; junction bases left unmatched: 6. Germline V lookup: CDR1 SGDLS, CDR2 YYNGEE. The CDR3 has 15 amino acids. The CDR3 nucleotides read TGTGCCAGCAGCGTAGAAGCGGGAGCATGGAATGAGCAGTTCTTC. Protein: CASSVEAGAWNEQFF. Supplemented by reference TRBV9 and TRBJ2-1, the full variable domain reads DSGVTQTPKHLITATGQRVTLRCSPRSGDLSVYWYQQSLDQGLQFLIQYYNGEERAKGNILERFSAQQFPDLHSELNLSSLELGDSALYFCASSVEAGAWNEQFFGPGTRLTVL.

The rearrangement uses TRBV20-1 and TRBJ2-7, with 8 bases matching TRBD2. CDR3 length equals 13 residues. The germline V gene has CDR1 DFQATT and CDR2 SNEGSKA (reference sequence). The V gene end was trimmed by 4 bases and the J gene end by 2 bases; junction bases not matched to a gene: 4. The CDR3 region is CSATSGPPYEQYF. As DNA, the CDR3 is TGCAGTGCTACTAGCGGGCCTCCCTACGAGCAGTACTTC.

There are a few counts of this clonotype. The rearrangement joins TRBV10-3 to TRBJ2-1; 9 bases line up with TRBD2. Germline trimming cut 7 bases from V and 6 bases from J; bases unmatched to any gene: 4. The CDR3 spans 13 residues. Germline lookup yields CDR1 ENHRY and CDR2 SYGVKD. The CDR3 region is CAIMAGGVNEQFF. The DNA of the CDR3 is TGTGCCATCATGGCGGGAGGGGTCAATGAGCAGTTCTTC.

This chain connects TRBV6-6 to TRBJ1-5; 9 nucleotides agree with TRBD1. The germline gives CDR1 MNHNY, CDR2 SVGAGI (reference sequence). V gave up 8 bases and J gave up 5 bases; unmatched junction bases: 10. The CDR3 is 15 residues long. The CDR3 DNA sequence: TGTGCCAGCGGAACAGGGGGCGCCTCTCATCAGCCCCAGCATTTT. Translated, it gives CASGTGGASHQPQHF.

This clonotype was observed a handful of times. V usage is TRBV10-3 and J usage is TRBJ1-2; D perhaps matches TRBD1 (6 bases). Germline V gene data show CDR1 as ENHRY and CDR2 as SYGVKD. V gave up 2 bases and J gave up 6 bases, with 13 bases separating them. This CDR3 is built from 14 residues. CDR3: CAISEKGGPDGYTF. The CDR3 DNA reads as TGTGCCATCAGTGAGAAAGGGGGGCCGGATGGCTACACCTTC.

The J gene is TRBJ2-4, the V gene TRBV4-1, with D possibly matching TRBD1 (5 bases). Trimming left V 0 bases short and J 13 bases short, with 22 bases between. CDR3 length: 16 amino acids. Germline V gene data show CDR1 as MGHRA and CDR2 as YSYEKL. CDR3 coding DNA: TGCGCCAGCAGCCAAGATAGGGGCGGTTACCAAGAGATCCAGTACTTC. Translating gives CASSQDRGGYQEIQYF.

V and J are TRBV20-1 and TRBJ1-2; the D is unclear. Germline V CDR1 and CDR2: DFQATT, SNEGSKA (reference sequence). The CDR3 sequence is 12 residues long. Trimming took 2 bases from V and 8 from J, leaving 12 bases between them. CDR3 amino acids: CSARTPRSGYTF. The CDR3 region has the DNA TGCAGTGCTAGAACCCCCAGGAGCGGCTACACCTTC.

This clonotype was observed a single time. V gene TRBV28 combines with J gene TRBJ2-3; D assignment may be TRBD1 or TRBD2 (7 bases each). The CDR3 runs to 18 residues. The germline V and J ends were trimmed by 6 bases and 0 bases, with 22 bases remaining between them. Germline V gene sequence: CDR1 MDHEN, CDR2 SYDVKM. The CDR3 DNA is TGTGCCAGCAGCCCGACAGGGACTACACGAACCAGCACAGATACGCAGTATTTT. It yields the protein CASSPTGTTRTSTDTQYF.